The 32 T cell receptor beta chains given below trace back to one sample, sequenced in a study of vaccination effects on CD4 cells after COVID-19 (dated by TCRdb to between 2022 and 2023). No antigen has been assigned to these receptors. The ViraFEST assay stimulated PBMC with viral peptide pools and then used TCR sequencing to identify antigen-specific CD4+ T cell clonotypes by expansion. After less than eleven days of culture, CD4+ T cells were isolated with the EasySep CD4+ T cell isolation kit. PCR-confirmed SARS-CoV-2 infection had occurred in convalescent patients between March and December 2020, before the Alpha, Beta and Delta variants emerged in the United States. The library was prepared using the immunoSEQ multiplex PCR assay. TCRdb took this table from immuneACCESS and kept in-frame rearrangements with V and J called. Such tables lack part of the clones; where checked against another copy, unresolved V genes explain under half of the gap, and the rest is unexplained. For this sample there are 45,000 to 70,000 clones; under 80% appear just once. In total, the top ten clones hold 4.5% to 7% of the sample.

Source: CD4+ T cells from PBMCs cultured with HIV peptides, taken before COVID-19 vaccination. The sample's cell subset or site label, in plain terms: HIV-1 Nef peptide pool negative control/reference culture. Every receptor here comes from a human donor who had a prior SARS-CoV-2 infection.

The chain has TRBV29-1 and TRBJ2-3, with D perhaps TRBD1 (5 bases). With 8 bases removed from V and 3 bases from J, the gap between germline ends came to 15 bases. This CDR3 region has 13 residues. Germline CDR1 is SQVTM and CDR2 is ANQGSEA. The CDR3 region has the DNA TGCAGCACCAGGACATCCTTGACAGATACGCAGTATTTT. Translated, it gives CSTRTSLTDTQYF.

This chain connects TRBV3-1 (or the pseudogene TRBV3-2) to TRBJ2-3; 7 bases are a match to TRBD1. In germline, CDR1 is LGHDT, CDR2 YNNKEL (reference sequence). The CDR3 length is 15 residues. The V gene end was trimmed by 6 bases and the J gene end by 2 bases; junction bases not matched to a gene: 8. The CDR3: CASRRDRASTDTQYF. CDR3 coding DNA: TGTGCCAGCAGACGCGACAGGGCGTCCACAGATACGCAGTATTTT.

This clone was seen a single time. The rearrangement joins TRBV6-5 to TRBJ1-2; 9 nucleotides agree with TRBD1. V was clipped by 7 bases and J by 5 bases; unmatched bases: 11. CDR3 size: 15 residues. Germline V gene sequence: CDR1 MNHEY, CDR2 SVGAGI. CDR3 in DNA: TGTGCCAGCACGTGGGACAGGGATATGAGTTATGGCTACACCTTC. Translation gives CASTWDRDMSYGYTF.

CDR3 sequence (DNA): TGTGCCAGACCCTCGACTAACCACTACAATGAGCAGTTCTTC. It translates to CARPSTNHYNEQFF. The chain couples TRBV11-3 to TRBJ2-1; D is perhaps TRBD2 (5 bases). The CDR3 has 14 residues. Between the trimmed V and J ends, which lost 9 bases and 3 bases, there was a span of 15 bases. Germline V gene sequence: CDR1 SGHNT, CDR2 YENEEA.

The chain is built from TRBV19 and TRBJ1-2; no reliable D call. The germline V and J ends were trimmed by 1 base and 2 bases, with 5 bases remaining between them. The CDR3 sequence is 13 residues long. CDR1 is LNHDA, CDR2 SQIVND, per germline (reference sequence). The CDR3 region is CASSIGRNYGYTF. Written as DNA, the CDR3 is TGTGCCAGTAGTATAGGGCGAAACTATGGCTACACCTTC. Supplemented by reference TRBV19 and TRBJ1-2, the full variable domain reads DGGITQSPKYLFRKEGQNVTLSCEQNLNHDAMYWYRQDPGQGLRLIYYSQIVNDFQKGDIAEGYSVSREKKESFPLTVTSAQKNPTAFYLCASSIGRNYGYTFGSGTRLTVV.

This chain links TRBV5-1 with TRBJ2-5; perhaps TRBD2 as D (5 bases). Germline loops: CDR1 SGHRS, CDR2 YFSETQ. The CDR3 spans 15 residues. The V end lost 0 bases, the J end lost 5 bases, and 14 bases lay between the germline ends. This CDR3 is CASSLALGVPETQYF. CDR3 in DNA: TGCGCCAGCAGCTTGGCCCTCGGGGTCCCTGAGACCCAGTACTTC.

This clone has more than one count but fewer than ten. The chain uses TRBV5-5 and TRBJ2-1; D possibly uses TRBD1 or TRBD2 (5 bases each). V was shortened by 0 bases and J by 7 bases, with 17 bases between the two germline ends. CDR3 length: 16 residues. Germline CDR1 reads SGHKS; CDR2 reads YYEKEE (reference sequence). CDR3 nucleotide sequence: TGTGCCAGCAGCTTGGGTGGGACGGATCCTCGGAATGAGCAGTTCTTC. Translating gives CASSLGGTDPRNEQFF.

V usage is TRBV6-2 or TRBV6-3 and J usage is TRBJ2-5, with 12 bases fitting TRBD2. The CDR3 spans 16 residues. Germline V gene lookup returns CDR1 MNHEY and CDR2 SVGEGT. V lost 4 bases to trimming and J lost 5 bases; unmatched junction nucleotides: 8. In nucleotides, the CDR3 is TGTGCCAGCAGTTCCCGACTAGCGGGAGTGGAGGAGACCCAGTACTTC. Translation: CASSSRLAGVEETQYF.

The chain employs TRBV6-5 and TRBJ2-7, with 9 positions matching TRBD1. Germline V lookup: CDR1 MNHEY, CDR2 SVGAGI. CDR3 length equals 14 residues. V trimming: 6 bases; J trimming: 4 bases; junction bases outside the gene matches: 7. The CDR3 protein is CASSPGGTGYEQYF. As DNA, the CDR3 is TGTGCCAGCAGCCCCGGGGGGACAGGGTACGAGCAGTACTTC.

The chain joins TRBV5-4 to TRBJ1-1; weak D call: TRBD1 (5 bases). This CDR3 is built from 14 residues. V was clipped by 6 bases and J by 6 bases, with 18 bases between them. Looked up from germline, CDR1 is SGHNT and CDR2 is YYREEE (reference sequence). The CDR3 DNA reads as TGTGCCAGCAACGTCCCAGGGAGGTTCGCTGAAGCTTTCTTT. This translates into CASNVPGRFAEAFF. The whole variable domain, remainder taken from reference TRBV5-4 and TRBJ1-1, is ETGVTQSPTHLIKTRGQQVTLRCSSQSGHNTVSWYQQALGQGPQFIFQYYREEENGRGNFPPRFSGLQFPNYSSELNVNALELDDSALYLCASNVPGRFAEAFFGQGTRLTVV.

CDR3 nucleotide sequence: TGTGCCAGCAGCCGAAGTCGGGCGGGGGGGATTCTTGGTGGGGAGACCCAGTACTTC. Its protein is CASSRSRAGGILGGETQYF. V and J are TRBV28 and TRBJ2-5, with 9 bases matching TRBD2. The length of the CDR3 is 19 residues. Trimming at V came to 6 bases and at J to 5 bases, leaving 22 bases not matched to a gene. The V gene's germline CDR1 is MDHEN and CDR2 SYDVKM.

This chain connects TRBV5-1 to TRBJ2-5; 11 nucleotides match TRBD2. The germline gives CDR1 SGHRS, CDR2 YFSETQ. CDR3 size: 16 residues. V lost 0 bases and J lost 0; bases outside the gene matches: 1. CDR3 bases: TGCGCCAGCAGCTTGGGACTAGCGGGGAACCAAGAGACCCAGTACTTC. Amino acids: CASSLGLAGNQETQYF.

The rearrangement links TRBV25-1 to TRBJ2-7; D unclear. Germline assignment: CDR1 MGHDK and CDR2 SYGVNS. The CDR3 is made up of 11 amino acids. The ends were cut back, 0 bases at V and 4 bases at J, with 1 base in the middle. CDR3 nucleotides: TGTGCCAGCAGTGAATATTACGAGCAGTACTTC. Its translation is CASSEYYEQYF.

The rearrangement uses TRBV28 and TRBJ1-6, with a possible D match to TRBD1 (5 bases). The germline CDR1 and CDR2 sequences are MDHEN and SYDVKM. V was shortened by 6 bases and J by 4 bases, with 19 bases between the two germline ends. The CDR3 extends over 17 amino acids. The CDR3 region has the DNA TGTGCCAGCAGGGGTACTAGGGGTCGGTGGTATAATTCACCCCTCCACTTT. This codes for CASRGTRGRWYNSPLHF.

This chain uses TRBV15 with TRBJ2-1; 12 bases are shared with TRBD1. Germline V lookup: CDR1 LNHNV, CDR2 YYDKDF (reference sequence). CDR3 length: 17 residues. The V segment lost 0 bases and the J segment 4 bases; nucleotides outside the gene matches: 4. CDR3 DNA: TGTGCCACCAGCAGAGATAGGGACAGGGGGCTATACAATGAGCAGTTCTTC. Translated: CATSRDRDRGLYNEQFF.

CDR3 bases: TGTGCCTGGGGGACTCGAAGGACAGTGAACACTGAAGCTTTCTTT. Residues: CAWGTRRTVNTEAFF. The chain employs TRBV30 and TRBJ1-1, with D possibly matching TRBD1 (6 bases). The CDR3 sequence is 15 residues long. Trimming stripped 5 bases from V and 0 bases from J, with 16 bases between. Per germline, CDR1 GTSNPN and CDR2 SVGIG (reference sequence).

This clone was recorded a few times. The V call is TRBV5-6, the J call TRBJ2-3; tentatively, D is TRBD1 or TRBD2 (5 bases each). Trimming stripped 2 bases from V and 8 bases from J, with 6 bases between. CDR3 length equals 11 residues. Germline V lookup: CDR1 SGHDT, CDR2 YYEEEE. The DNA of the CDR3 is TGTGCCAGCAGCTTTGGGGGTACGCAGTATTTT. It encodes CASSFGGTQYF. Looking up the rest from reference TRBV5-6 and TRBJ2-3 gives the full variable domain: DAGVTQSPTHLIKTRGQQVTLRCSPKSGHDTVSWYQQALGQGPQFIFQYYEEEERQRGNFPDRFSGHQFPNYSSELNVNALLLGDSALYLCASSFGGTQYFGPGTRLTVL.

The chain carries TRBV7-2 and TRBJ2-7, with TRBD1 as a possible D gene (5 bases). CDR1 and CDR2 from the germline V gene are SGHTA and FQGNSA. The CDR3 contains 13 residues. Between the trimmed V and J ends, which lost 2 bases and 3 bases, there was a span of 8 bases. The CDR3 is CASSLSRGYEQYF. CDR3 nucleotide sequence: TGTGCCAGCAGCTTAAGTAGGGGCTACGAGCAGTACTTC.

This clone showed up just a few times. Other DNA sequences of this sample code for an identical CDR3. This sequence joins TRBV3-1 (or the pseudogene TRBV3-2) and TRBJ1-6; D not certain. Trimming shortened V by 0 bases and J by 13 bases, and 10 bases separated the two germline ends. CDR1 and CDR2 from the germline V gene are LGHDT and YNNKEL (reference sequence). This CDR3 is 13 amino acids long. DNA of the CDR3: TGTGCCAGCAGCCAAGAGGGCGGATCCCCCCTCCACTTT. Residues: CASSQEGGSPLHF.

The CDR3 loop is CASSGVYSNQPQHF. Written as DNA, the CDR3 is TGTGCCAGCAGCGGGGTATATAGCAATCAGCCCCAGCATTTT. This chain links TRBV2 with TRBJ1-5; D gene uncertain. CDR3 length equals 14 residues. The germline CDR1 and CDR2 sequences are SNHLY and FYNNEI. Deletions cut 6 bases from V and 0 bases from J, with 9 bases between.

This chain links TRBV6-5 with TRBJ1-1; the match to TRBD1 covers 8 bases. Germline V gives CDR1 MNHEY, CDR2 SVGAGI. The junction had 7 bases not matched to a gene; V was cut back by 5 bases and J by 5 bases. The CDR3 loop spans 14 amino acids. As DNA, the CDR3 is TGTGCCAGCAGTCACCAGGGGGCACGAACTGAAGCTTTCTTT. This sequence encodes CASSHQGARTEAFF.

This chain connects TRBV30 to TRBJ2-3, with 8 bases lining up with TRBD2. The J segment lost 1 base and the V segment lost 0 bases, leaving 0 bases of the junction unmatched. The CDR3 is made up of 14 amino acids. CDR1 GTSNPN and CDR2 SVGIG come from the germline V gene (reference sequence). In DNA, the CDR3 is TGTGCCTGGAGTGTACTAGCGGGCACAGATACGCAGTATTTT. Amino acids: CAWSVLAGTDTQYF.

V is TRBV5-4 and J is TRBJ1-3, with 7 bases identical to TRBD1. Germline V gives CDR1 SGHNT, CDR2 YYREEE (reference sequence). The CDR3 is 18 residues long. Trimming at V came to 4 bases and at J to 1 base, leaving 14 bases not matched to a gene. The CDR3 spells CASSPISGTEKSGNTIYF. The CDR3, as DNA: TGTGCCAGCAGCCCGATCTCCGGGACAGAGAAATCTGGAAACACCATATATTTT.

This rearrangement joins TRBV6-5 to TRBJ1-4, with D hard to call. The V gene lost 0 bases and the J gene lost 6 bases, with 11 bases spanning the gap. The CDR3 runs to 15 residues. CDR1 MNHEY and CDR2 SVGAGI come from the germline V gene. The CDR3: CASSYSSGDDEKLFF. DNA of the CDR3: TGTGCCAGCAGTTACTCGTCGGGAGATGATGAAAAACTGTTTTTT.

This sequence joins TRBV3-1 (or the pseudogene TRBV3-2) and TRBJ2-5, with D possibly being TRBD1 (5 bases). Trimming removed 0 bases from V and 1 base from J, with 12 bases in between. From germline, CDR1 is LGHDT and CDR2 YNNKEL (reference sequence). The CDR3 has 16 residues. CDR3 nucleotides: TGTGCCAGCAGCCAAGAGTTTGACAGACGCCAAGAGACCCAGTACTTC. This codes for CASSQEFDRRQETQYF.

The V gene is TRBV2, the J gene TRBJ2-5; D is undetermined. Germline-derived CDR1 and CDR2 are SNHLY and FYNNEI. The V end was cut by 3 bases, the J end by 2 bases, with 10 bases between. This CDR3 is built from 14 residues. CDR3 in amino acids: CASSDTTPQETQYF. DNA of the CDR3: TGTGCCAGCAGTGACACGACCCCTCAAGAGACCCAGTACTTC.

The chain couples TRBV7-2 to TRBJ2-7; D possibly corresponds to TRBD1 (5 bases). Germline values: CDR1 SGHTA, CDR2 FQGNSA. V was trimmed by 2 bases and J by 6 bases, leaving 26 bases between them. CDR3 length equals 18 residues. This CDR3 is CASSLSVFRAAPPIEQYF. Written as DNA, the CDR3 is TGTGCCAGCAGCTTAAGTGTTTTCAGGGCTGCCCCCCCTATCGAGCAGTACTTC.

Only one count was recorded for this clone. This chain joins TRBV19 and TRBJ2-5; D remains unclear. This CDR3 is 15 amino acids long. Germline CDR1 LNHDA, CDR2 SQIVND (reference sequence). The germline V and J ends were trimmed by 3 bases and 1 base, with 12 bases remaining between them. CDR3 protein: CASSIQSKIQETQYF. Here the CDR3 DNA reads TGTGCCAGTAGTATTCAGTCAAAAATCCAAGAGACCCAGTACTTC. Filled out from reference TRBV19 and TRBJ2-5, the complete variable domain reads DGGITQSPKYLFRKEGQNVTLSCEQNLNHDAMYWYRQDPGQGLRLIYYSQIVNDFQKGDIAEGYSVSREKKESFPLTVTSAQKNPTAFYLCASSIQSKIQETQYFGPGTRLLVL.

This clone was detected once. The chain couples TRBV12-5 to TRBJ2-2, with a weak D call TRBD2 (5 bases). Trimming stripped 7 bases from V and 7 bases from J, with 16 bases between. The CDR3 covers 14 residues. Germline-derived CDR1 and CDR2 are LGHNT and FRNRAP. This CDR3 is CASAKREYNGELFF. The DNA of the CDR3 is TGTGCTAGTGCCAAAAGGGAGTATAACGGGGAGCTGTTTTTT.

CDR3 DNA sequence: TGCGCCAGCAGCCAGCCCACGACAGGAGTCCATGAGCAGTTCTTC. This sequence encodes CASSQPTTGVHEQFF. This chain links TRBV4-1 with TRBJ2-1; weak D call: TRBD1 (6 bases). The length of the CDR3 is 15 residues. Looked up from germline, CDR1 is MGHRA and CDR2 is YSYEKL. Deletions cut 3 bases from V and 8 bases from J, with 17 bases between.

This clone counts as hyperexpanded (1% or more). The CDR3 bases are TGTGCCAGCAGTTTATCGGGGCGGGGGGTCTTAAACATTCAGTACTTC. Translated, it gives CASSLSGRGVLNIQYF. This chain uses TRBV28 with TRBJ2-4; TRBD2 matches 8 bases. V shed 1 base and J 6 bases; nucleotides not matched to a gene: 8. This CDR3 comprises 16 residues. CDR1 is MDHEN, CDR2 SYDVKM, per germline. The full variable domain, with the rest looked up from reference TRBV28 and TRBJ2-4, is DVKVTQSSRYLVKRTGEKVFLECVQDMDHENMFWYRQDPGLGLRLIYFSYDVKMKEKGDIPEGYSVSREKKERFSLILESASTNQTSMYLCASSLSGRGVLNIQYFGAGTRLSVL.

The chain couples TRBV24-1 to TRBJ1-1, with TRBD1 matching 7 bases. The J segment lost 5 bases and the V segment lost 3 bases, leaving 5 bases of the junction unmatched. Germline CDR1 KGHDR, CDR2 SFDVKD. The CDR3 totals 14 residues. CDR3 in amino acids: CATSDDRDWTEAFF. The CDR3 coding sequence is TGTGCCACCAGTGATGACAGGGATTGGACTGAAGCTTTCTTT.